These T cell receptor beta chains were read from a single sample in a study of cytomegalovirus exposure and HLA in healthy donors. Using immunoSEQ multiplex PCR, the repertoire was profiled, and TCRdb retains in-frame clones only, with some absent. The ten most abundant clones cover around 1.4% of a sample with just over 150,000 clones. Sequencing input: PBMCs. The source is a woman aged 55-69 years in good health and CMV-seronegative. The CDR3 runs from the conserved cysteine through the conserved F or W. Each record gives: J gene, V gene, CDR3 protein.

TRBJ2-7	TRBV4-1	CASSHGTGDLDEQYF
TRBJ1-1	TRBV20-1	CSARQEVEAFF
TRBJ1-1	TRBV6-4	CASKRQLNTEAFF
TRBJ2-3	TRBV11-3	CASSFGGSFTDTQYF
TRBJ1-1	TRBV7-9	CASSMGQGAMNTEAFF
TRBJ2-5	TRBV6-6	CASTPATGEETQYF
TRBJ1-1	TRBV2	CASSDIDTEASF
TRBJ2-3	TRBV5-4	CASTLRLAGDTDTQYF
TRBJ2-1	TRBV7-3	CASSPGGNSYNEQFF
TRBJ2-3	TRBV19	CASSKWTNYPTQYF
TRBJ2-7	TRBV5-6	CASSLQTGSSYEQYF
TRBJ1-2	TRBV7-2	CASSFGAAGNYGYTF
TRBJ1-3	TRBV11-2	CASSPTGSSGNTIYF
TRBJ2-2	TRBV4-3	CASSHPGTSNTGELFF
TRBJ2-7	TRBV19	CASSIRVPYEQYF
TRBJ2-1	TRBV18	CASSPRQGVEQFF
TRBJ2-7	TRBV7-8	CASSLGGQLYEQYF
TRBJ1-3	TRBV6-5	CASSYGAQAGNTIYF
TRBJ2-5	TRBV7-6	CASSLGALGGELQETQYF
TRBJ1-1	TRBV13	CASSSQGVTTEAFF
TRBJ2-7	TRBV19	CASNGQFLPSYEQYF
TRBJ1-2	TRBV19	CASSIHRDRAYGYTF
TRBJ2-3	TRBV5-4	CASSLAGLATDTQYF
TRBJ1-3	TRBV4-3	CASSQDKGYGNTIYF
TRBJ1-6	TRBV5-1	CASSSTAPSYNSPLHF
TRBJ1-5	TRBV19	CASSIEGTGNQPQHF
TRBJ2-5	TRBV25-1	CASSELGTSGRYQETQYF
TRBJ2-1	TRBV5-1	CASSVGLAGYNEQFF
TRBJ2-4	TRBV9	CASSALGLAGNIQYF
TRBJ2-1	TRBV19	CASSIQGVVEQFF
TRBJ2-7	TRBV7-2	CASSPGTVSYEQYF
TRBJ2-5	TRBV6-6	CASTPWTGETQYF
TRBJ2-2	TRBV7-2	CASSLVRAGELFF
TRBJ2-2	TRBV5-1	CASSLGQGFGGELFF
TRBJ1-1	TRBV6-1	CASSEWRLTEAFF
TRBJ1-1	TRBV6-5	CASSYNNRDPTEAFF
TRBJ2-1	TRBV15	CATSRDQAGGGEQFF
TRBJ2-7	TRBV9	CASSGRDRGAYEQYF
TRBJ1-1	TRBV7-3	CASSLTGGRGTAKAFF
TRBJ1-5	TRBV7-2	CASSPQTGVNQPQHF
TRBJ2-1	TRBV9	CASSGRLANKGNEQFF
TRBJ1-6	TRBV2	CASRLQGDNSPLHF
TRBJ2-2	TRBV7-9	CASSVGQGHTGELFF
TRBJ1-1	TRBV15	CATSSTGDTEAFF
TRBJ2-5	TRBV2	CASSGSGSGWETQYF
TRBJ1-5	TRBV7-8	CASSERGDSNQPQHF
TRBJ1-1	TRBV5-8	CASSLRNRARGGTEAFF
TRBJ1-2	TRBV27	CASGRGGLGYTF
TRBJ2-2	TRBV6-5	CASSYSRTGVPGELFF
TRBJ1-5	TRBV29-1	CSVWDNNQPQHF
TRBJ2-7	TRBV7-9	CASNKLGQFYEQYF
TRBJ2-7	TRBV29-1	CSAWTAQSYEQYF
TRBJ2-1	TRBV7-2	CASRQTGLNNEQFF
TRBJ1-2	TRBV6-5	CASSYRGQRGGYTF
TRBJ2-3	TRBV19	CASSIQGLTDTQYF
TRBJ1-5	TRBV7-6	CASSYNQGLNQPQHF
TRBJ1-2	TRBV2	CASRVADGYTF
TRBJ2-3	TRBV30	CAWSAQGQRYF
TRBJ2-6	TRBV27	CASSFPTLPGQGPGANVLTF
TRBJ1-5	TRBV5-4	CASSSQGIDGNQPQHF